The entry below describes one T cell receptor (beta chain). A J-beta primer mix and a sample-barcoded 5' primer were used in a second PCR of roughly 7 to 12 cycles. TCRdb itself ran the 5' RACE reads through MiXCR, one entry per CDR3 protein. Of about 570,000 distinct CDR3 sequences in the sample, 25% to 30% were seen once. The data are from a study of blood T cells in healthy people across ages. CDR3 size: 17 residues. Deletions cut 2 bases from V and 9 bases from J, with 20 bases between. The germline CDR1 and CDR2 sequences are MNHEY and SVGEGT. This receptor was taken from a woman aged 65 to 85 in good health. This chain connects TRBV6-2 or TRBV6-3 to TRBJ1-6, with D perhaps matching TRBD1 (5 bases). The sample was blood. The CDR3: CASSYIAGRETVSPLHF. CDR3 DNA: TGTGCCAGCAGTTACATAGCGGGACGCGAAACAGTTTCACCCCTCCACTTT.